This T cell receptor (beta chain) was sequenced in a study of shared clonotypes between healthy human individuals. V shed 0 bases and J shed 8 bases, with 11 bases lying between them. The CDR3 is 15 residues long. The germline V gene encodes CDR1 MNHEY and CDR2 SVGAGI. Only in-frame clones appear in the TCRdb table, and some are missing; sequencing was by immunoSEQ multiplex PCR. The table records about 2 million clones, 85% to 95% of them present only once. Sequenced material: naive CD4+ T cells sorted from blood. Subset reported: CD45RA+ positively selected. The sequence was collected from a man aged 18 to 29 in good health. This rearrangement joins TRBV6-5 to TRBJ1-6; D is ambiguous. This CDR3 is CASSYSTNGDSPLHF. CDR3 DNA sequence: TGTGCCAGCAGTTACTCGACCAATGGTGATTCACCCCTCCACTTT.